The clone carrying this TCR beta chain was observed at least ten times. Its specificity is not known. This record comes from a study of CD8 T cells in ankylosing spondylitis. Quantitative 5'-RACE with molecular barcodes was used to make the TCR beta libraries. TCRdb fed the 5' RACE reads into MiXCR, producing one record per CDR3 protein. Among approximately 42,000 distinct CDR3 sequences listed, about 4% were seen once. The germline V gene has CDR1 SGDLS and CDR2 YYNGEE. The length of the CDR3 is 13 residues. V gave up 0 bases and J gave up 5 bases, with 6 bases separating them. Study-wide results and limits: Disease-linked clones bore a CD8+ phenotype, appearing relatively rarely in peripheral blood. Significantly higher representation of disease-linked clones was reported for matched ankylosing spondylitis synovial fluid. Characteristic, it appeared, of ankylosing spondylitis blood was a TCR beta motif of eight or nine highly homologous variants.

The receptor comes from a female donor with ankylosing spondylitis or in good health (not recorded which). Material: blood, either unsorted or a sorted T cell fraction (not recorded which). The chain uses TRBV9 and TRBJ1-5; D gene ambiguous. The CDR3 DNA reads as TGTGCCAGCAGCGTAGAGGGAGATCAGCCCCAGCATTTT. Residues: CASSVEGDQPQHF. Full variable domain (missing parts from reference TRBV9 and TRBJ1-5): DSGVTQTPKHLITATGQRVTLRCSPRSGDLSVYWYQQSLDQGLQFLIQYYNGEERAKGNILERFSAQQFPDLHSELNLSSLELGDSALYFCASSVEGDQPQHFGDGTRLSIL.